These T cell receptor beta chains were read from a single sample in a study of CD8+CD57+ T cells in acquired aplastic anemia. TCRdb reprocessed the reads via MiXCR and lists one record per CDR3 protein. This repertoire shows around 180,000 distinct CDR3 sequences, 55% to 80% found once; its top ten account for 45% to 55%. The sequenced sample was sorted CD4+, CD8+, or CD8+CD57+ T cells (not recorded which) from PBMCs. The receptors here all came from a human donor in good health. Each CDR3 is given with its conserved first and last residue. The order of the fields is clone size, J gene, V gene, D gene, CDR3 protein, CDR3 DNA. D genes are given only for firm matches. A clone size is listed for some rows: how often the clone was seen (once, few, many), or a class if it is expanded.

NA | TRBJ2-3 | TRBV5-1 | NA | CASSLDSTRTTDTQYF | TGCGCCAGCAGCTTGGACTCGACGAGAACCACAGATACGCAGTATTTT
NA | TRBJ2-7 | TRBV20-1 | NA | CSAASRSSYEQYF | TGCAGTGCCGCTTCGCGCAGCTCCTACGAGCAGTACTTC
once | TRBJ1-3 | TRBV7-2 | NA | CASSRGIGNTIYF | TGTGCCAGCAGCCGGGGGATTGGAAACACCATATATTTT
many | TRBJ2-5 | TRBV6-5 | NA | CASKIQETQYF | TGTGCCAGCAAGATCCAAGAGACCCAGTACTTC
NA | TRBJ2-7 | TRBV12-3/TRBV12-4 | TRBD1 | CASSGQGVAYEQYF | TGTGCCAGCAGTGGACAGGGCGTCGCCTACGAGCAGTACTTC
NA | TRBJ2-7 | TRBV20-1 | TRBD2 | CSASSSGSYEQYF | TGCAGTGCTAGTAGTAGCGGGTCCTACGAGCAGTACTTC
NA | TRBJ1-5 | TRBV9 | TRBD1 | CASSAGTDQPQHF | TGTGCCAGCAGCGCCGGGACAGACCAGCCCCAGCATTTT
NA | TRBJ2-3 | TRBV24-1 | NA | CATSDVDGDTQYF | TGTGCCACCAGTGATGTGGATGGAGATACGCAGTATTTT
NA | TRBJ2-7 | TRBV7-2 | TRBD1 | CASSADRASYEQYF | TGTGCCAGCAGCGCGGACAGGGCCTCCTACGAGCAGTACTTC
NA | TRBJ1-4 | TRBV2 | NA | CASSLGGPNEKLFF | TGTGCCAGCAGCTTAGGGGGGCCGAATGAAAAACTGTTTTTT
NA | TRBJ2-7 | TRBV25-1 | NA | CASSEELAYEQYF | TGTGCCAGCAGTGAAGAACTAGCATACGAGCAGTACTTC
NA | TRBJ2-3 | TRBV20-1 | TRBD2 | CSANSGTSGTRGTDTQYF | TGCAGTGCTAACTCCGGGACTAGCGGGACGCGGGGCACAGATACGCAGTATTTT
many | TRBJ1-4 | TRBV9 | NA | CASSPGTNEKLFF | TGTGCCAGCAGCCCAGGCACTAATGAAAAACTGTTTTTT
NA | TRBJ2-1 | TRBV20-1 | NA | CSVMGWYEQFF | TGCAGTGTCATGGGGTGGTATGAGCAGTTCTTC
NA | TRBJ2-7 | TRBV25-1 | TRBD1 | CATRQGAVDEQYF | TGTGCCACGAGACAGGGGGCTGTCGACGAGCAGTACTTC
NA | TRBJ1-1 | TRBV19 | NA | CAGSTEAFF | TGTGCCGGATCTACTGAAGCTTTCTTT
NA | TRBJ1-5 | TRBV20-1 | TRBD1 | CSASYGQGQNQPQHF | TGCAGTGCTAGTTACGGACAGGGGCAAAATCAGCCCCAGCATTTT
NA | TRBJ2-1 | TRBV7-3 | NA | CASSLVSWAGYNEQFF | TGTGCCAGCAGCTTAGTTTCTTGGGCTGGCTACAATGAGCAGTTCTTC
many | TRBJ2-7 | TRBV9 | NA | CASSVGQGTSYEQYF | TGTGCCAGCAGCGTAGGTCAGGGGACTTCCTACGAGCAGTACTTC
NA | TRBJ1-3 | TRBV4-1 | NA | CASSQDGYDGNTIYF | TGCGCCAGCAGCCAAGATGGGTACGATGGAAACACCATATATTTT
few | TRBJ2-7 | TRBV7-9 | NA | CASSPPTLYEQYF | TGTGCCAGCAGCCCCCCGACACTTTACGAGCAGTACTTC
NA | TRBJ2-7 | TRBV7-2 | NA | CASSLAGTYTHEQYF | TGTGCCAGCAGCTTAGCCGGGACTTACACCCACGAGCAGTACTTC
NA | TRBJ2-1 | TRBV9 | NA | CASSVAYQPNEQFF | TGTGCCAGCAGCGTGGCATATCAACCCAATGAGCAGTTCTTC
NA | TRBJ2-7 | TRBV20-1 | NA | CSAERIDRVGEQYF | TGCAGTGCGGAAAGAATTGACCGAGTTGGCGAGCAGTACTTC
NA | TRBJ2-2 | TRBV2 | NA | CASSVGVPAGGGELFF | TGTGCCAGCAGTGTGGGGGTCCCGGCCGGAGGCGGGGAGCTGTTTTTT
NA | TRBJ2-1 | TRBV15 | TRBD1 | CATRYRGTMDNEQFF | TGTGCCACCAGATACAGGGGGACAATGGACAATGAGCAGTTCTTC
many | TRBJ2-6 | TRBV4-1 | NA | CASSQGGTGANVLTF | TGCGCCAGCAGCCAAGGAGGGACTGGGGCCAACGTCCTGACTTTC
NA | TRBJ1-5 | TRBV2 | NA | CASSDRWGQPQHF | TGTGCCAGCAGTGACAGGTGGGGTCAGCCCCAGCATTTT
NA | TRBJ2-1 | TRBV7-2 | TRBD2 | CASSASGTSAFSEQFF | TGTGCCAGCAGCGCATCCGGGACTAGCGCTTTCAGTGAGCAGTTCTTC
NA | TRBJ1-4 | TRBV2 | TRBD1 | CASRRDRGQEKLFF | TGTGCCAGCAGACGGGACAGGGGACAAGAAAAACTGTTTTTT
NA | TRBJ2-1 | TRBV10-3 | NA | CAITRTLGNEQFF | TGTGCCATCACCCGGACTTTGGGGAATGAGCAGTTCTTC
NA | TRBJ2-7 | TRBV19 | NA | CASSMLPLYEQYF | TGTGCCAGTAGTATGCTCCCCCTCTACGAGCAGTACTTC
NA | TRBJ1-2 | TRBV12-3/TRBV12-4 | NA | CASSEYRDGGNYGYTF | TGCGCCAGCAGTGAGTATCGCGACGGGGGAAACTATGGCTACACCTTC
NA | TRBJ2-5 | TRBV29-1 | TRBD2 | CSVVSGGGARQETQYF | TGCAGCGTTGTGAGTGGCGGGGGGGCACGTCAAGAGACCCAGTACTTC
few | TRBJ1-2 | TRBV27 | TRBD1 | CASSSGQNYGYTF | TGTGCCAGCAGTTCGGGACAGAACTATGGCTACACCTTC
NA | TRBJ2-1 | TRBV15 | TRBD2 | CATSSPLISGSPSYNEQFF | TGTGCCACCAGCAGTCCGCTGATTAGCGGGAGCCCGTCCTACAATGAGCAGTTCTTC
many | TRBJ2-3 | TRBV24-1 | TRBD1 | CATSDFGTGITDTQYF | TGTGCCACCAGTGATTTCGGGACAGGGATAACAGATACGCAGTATTTT
few | TRBJ2-5 | TRBV24-1 | TRBD2 | CATGPSGSGETQYF | TGTGCCACCGGACCTAGCGGGAGTGGAGAGACCCAGTACTTC
NA | TRBJ2-2 | TRBV19 | TRBD2 | CASRGLVFTGELFF | TGTGCCAGTCGGGGACTAGTGTTCACCGGGGAGCTGTTTTTT
NA | TRBJ2-1 | TRBV7-8 | NA | CASSPRGTTYNEQFF | TGTGCCAGCAGCCCCCGGGGTACCACCTACAATGAGCAGTTCTTC
once | TRBJ1-1 | TRBV7-6 | NA | CASTLGGEFMNTEAFF | TGTGCCAGCACCCTAGGGGGGGAATTCATGAACACTGAAGCTTTCTTT
NA | TRBJ1-6 | TRBV20-1 | NA | CSAPRTVGSPLHF | TGCAGTGCACCCAGGACAGTCGGTTCACCCCTCCACTTT
NA | TRBJ1-2 | TRBV5-6 | TRBD1 | CASRIGTGSFGYTF | TGTGCCAGCAGGATAGGGACAGGGAGTTTTGGCTACACCTTC
NA | TRBJ2-7 | TRBV7-6 | NA | CASSLFQGSYEQYF | TGTGCCAGCAGCTTATTTCAGGGGTCCTACGAGCAGTACTTC
NA | TRBJ2-5 | TRBV10-2 | NA | CASSETREGTQYF | TGCGCCAGCAGTGAGACCAGGGAAGGGACCCAGTACTTC
NA | TRBJ1-6 | TRBV19 | NA | CASRAGASSYNSPLHF | TGTGCCAGTAGGGCAGGGGCAAGCTCCTATAATTCACCCCTCCACTTT
NA | TRBJ2-7 | TRBV12-3/TRBV12-4 | NA | CASSLGSAYEQYF | TGTGCCAGCAGTTTGGGGTCGGCTTACGAGCAGTACTTC
NA | TRBJ2-7 | TRBV5-1 | NA | CASSFGAGLYEQYF | TGCGCCAGCAGCTTTGGAGCAGGCCTCTACGAGCAGTACTTC
NA | TRBJ1-1 | TRBV25-1 | TRBD1 | CASSDPAGGNTEAFF | TGTGCCAGCAGTGATCCTGCAGGGGGCAACACTGAAGCTTTCTTT
NA | TRBJ2-7 | TRBV7-3 | TRBD1 | CASSPYPGDSPYEQYF | TGTGCCAGCTCACCCTACCCTGGGGACAGTCCCTACGAGCAGTACTTC
NA | TRBJ2-7 | TRBV2 | NA | CASSETEGGYEQYF | TGTGCCAGCAGTGAAACAGAGGGCGGCTACGAGCAGTACTTC